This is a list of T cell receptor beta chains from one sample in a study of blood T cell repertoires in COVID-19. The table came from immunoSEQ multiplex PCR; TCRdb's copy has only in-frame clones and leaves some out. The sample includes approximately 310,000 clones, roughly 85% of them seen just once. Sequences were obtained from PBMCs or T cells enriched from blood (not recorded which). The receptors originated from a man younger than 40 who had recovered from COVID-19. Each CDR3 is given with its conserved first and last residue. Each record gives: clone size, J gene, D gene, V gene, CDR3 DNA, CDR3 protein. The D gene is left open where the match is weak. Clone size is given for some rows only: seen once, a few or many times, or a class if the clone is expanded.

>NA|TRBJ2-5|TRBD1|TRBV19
TGTGCCAGTAGTCCGAGGACAGGGTGGGAGACCCAGTACTTC
CASSPRTGWETQYF
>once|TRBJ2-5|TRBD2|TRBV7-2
TGTGCCAGCAGCCCCGTAGGGACTAGTTATCCGGAGACCCAGTACTTC
CASSPVGTSYPETQYF
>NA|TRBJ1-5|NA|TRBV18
TGTGCCAGCTCACCAGGACCTCCCCGGGGTCAGCCCCAGCATTTT
CASSPGPPRGQPQHF
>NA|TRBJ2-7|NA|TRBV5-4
TGTGCCAGCAGCTTGGAGGTCGGGGACGAGCAGTACTTC
CASSLEVGDEQYF
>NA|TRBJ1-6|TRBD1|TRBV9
TGTGCCAGCAGCGCCAGGGACAGAAGTAATTCACCCCTCCACTTT
CASSARDRSNSPLHF
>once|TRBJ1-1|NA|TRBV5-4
TGTGCCAGCAGACCGACAGTTAACACTGAAGCTTTCTTT
CASRPTVNTEAFF
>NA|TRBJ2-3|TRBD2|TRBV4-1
TGCGCCAGCAGCCAACCCCCCATTCGACTAGCGGGGGATCCAGATACGCAGTATTTT
CASSQPPIRLAGDPDTQYF
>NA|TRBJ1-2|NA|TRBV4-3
TGCGCCAGCAGCCAAGTTCAGGGGCGGGGGCACTATGGCTACACCTTC
CASSQVQGRGHYGYTF
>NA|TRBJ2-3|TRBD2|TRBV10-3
TGTGCCATCAGTGGCGCTAGCGGGGGGGCGGGAGATACGCAGTATTTT
CAISGASGGAGDTQYF
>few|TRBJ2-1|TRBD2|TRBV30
TGTGCCTGGAACATAGCGGGGCCCTACAATGAGCAGTTCTTC
CAWNIAGPYNEQFF
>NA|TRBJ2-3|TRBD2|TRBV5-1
TGCGCCAGCAGCCCCTCGGCAGGGAGGGAAACAGATACGCAGTATTTT
CASSPSAGRETDTQYF
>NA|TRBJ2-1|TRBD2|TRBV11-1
TGTGCCAGCAGCCCTACTAGCGGGGGGCGGAACAATGAGCAGTTCTTC
CASSPTSGGRNNEQFF
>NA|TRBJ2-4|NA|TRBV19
TGTGCCAGTAGTAGGACAGCTGGAGCCAAAAACATTCAGTACTTC
CASSRTAGAKNIQYF